This T cell receptor beta chain was sequenced in a study of T cells in Graves' hyperthyroidism and ophthalmopathy (dated by TCRdb to about 2019). For the study in its entirety: Peripheral blood was sampled at the time of initial diagnosis, prior to any treatment. To identify TCR V-J signatures that set the groups apart, the researchers used a discovery cohort of roughly 100 patients, made up of under 50 with Graves' ophthalmopathy and some 58 with stable Graves' hyperthyroidism. Whether ophthalmopathy could be predicted prospectively was tested in an independent validation cohort made up of 18 to 20 hyperthyroidism patients plus 17 patients who later progressed to ophthalmopathy. For training and testing, the roughly 97 patients in the discovery cohort were randomly divided in a 7:3 ratio. The study also compared thyroid tissue and blood T-cell repertoires from a handful of Graves' hyperthyroidism patients. After blood sampling, hyperthyroidism patients were treated with methimazole at a starting dose of 30 mg daily, and ophthalmopathy patients were treated with high-dose intravenous methylprednisolone. TCR Vbeta CDR3 sequencing of approximately 140 peripheral blood samples (over 40 ophthalmopathy, some 75 hyperthyroidism and approximately 17 progressor patients) is reported in the paper. Points the paper makes about the study in general: During validation, the model predicted progression to ophthalmopathy a median of approximately 6 months ahead of onset, with more than 60% sensitivity and more than 72% specificity. Most expanded thyroid clonotypes (frequency above 0.001) were also detected in blood, suggesting blood repertoires may reflect thyroid immune responses. No statistical method was used to fix the sample size in advance, and group allocation was not hidden from the investigators. In cross-validation, a model built on a 13 V-J signature told ophthalmopathy apart from stable hyperthyroidism with over 85% sensitivity and about 81% specificity, and in testing the same model reached 80%/75%.

To note about this clonotype: There is no known antigen for this receptor. Per-nucleotide qualities are absent, and no much larger clonotype sits a single base away.

The cysteine opens and the phenylalanine closes a CDR3 of 14 amino acids. Left in the record is the CDR3 DNA by itself, 42 bases read in frame from the first base. The V end loses 0 bases and the J end loses 4 bases, and a stretch of 13 bases separates them. CDR1 DFQATT and CDR2 SNEGSKA were looked up in the germline V gene (reference sequence). Graves' hyperthyroidism was defined as stable when no progression to ophthalmopathy occurred over 18 months of follow-up. Hyperthyroidism patients were newly diagnosed, with disease duration under 2 months, and aged 18 to 65 years. The study excluded patients with uncontrolled infections, other autoimmune diseases, pregnancy or lactation. Diagnoses were established on the basis of clinical symptoms, serum thyroxine and TRAb, thyroid ultrasound, and orbital computed tomography. PBMCs were isolated from about 9.1 ml of fresh peripheral blood by Ficoll-Paque density gradient centrifugation. Total RNA was extracted with Trizol reagent, and quality was checked on an Agilent 2100 Bioanalyzer.

The TCR beta CDR3 regions were amplified from the RNA transcripts. The first round of RT-PCR for the TCR CDR3 was performed with the HTBI primer set and the Qiagen OneStep RT-PCR kit. Libraries were constructed in a second round of multiplex PCR, after which size selection and purification were performed. The libraries were sequenced on an Illumina HiSeq2000 using paired-end 100 bp reads. In the source study's methods: SOAPnuke was used to process the raw data, throwing out any read that contained adapters or uncalled bases, had a mean Phred below 15, or lacked an exact constant-primer or identifier match. High-quality paired reads were merged using COPE v1.2.5, and each unique nucleotide sequence was defined as a clonotype. MiTCR v1.1 was used to align clonotypes to the IMGT TRBV, TRBD and TRBJ reference segments. The analysis included only V-J combinations with a frequency above 0.0001, which together covered roughly 99% of the repertoires. A TCS score was defined as the ratio of F50 (clonal expansion) to E x V (chaos), with BLOSUM62-based TCRdist applied between CDR3 peptides within each V-J. Welch's t-statistics and random forest reduced some 510 V-J features to 13, which were used in a naive Bayes classifier (R e1071). The similarity between thyroid and blood repertoires was quantified using the Morisita-Horn index. Clones were called with MiXCR by TCRdb after fastp trimmed the public reads at Q25, and only in-frame beta chains were retained. Rows with a matching CDR3 protein are joined into one entry that keeps the most common DNA and genes. It is TCRdb's table, rather than the study itself, that gives the V and J calls and clone size. The sample table lists approximately 100,000 distinct CDR3 sequences, over 45% of them with a count of one. The ten largest account for about 28% of the sample.

Sequences were obtained from blood. The chain was built from TRBV20-1 and TRBJ2-7; the D gene is possibly TRBD1, with 5 bases matching. The receptor was derived from a man aged 35 to 55 with Graves' hyperthyroidism. This receptor carries the CDR3 CSARDHSGAYEQYF. Here is the DNA: TGCAGTGCTAGAGACCACTCTGGGGCGTACGAGCAGTACTTC.